A single sample is the source of the 14 T cell receptor beta chains below, sequenced in a study of T cells after yellow fever vaccination. TCRdb itself ran the 5' RACE reads through MiXCR, one entry per CDR3 protein. The repertoire holds about 630,000 distinct CDR3 sequences, approximately 13% seen once, with 15% in the top ten. Material: PBMCs, obtained on the day of the yellow fever booster vaccination. Receptors originate from a man younger than 45 who received the YFV17D yellow fever vaccine.

The rearrangement joins TRBV2 to TRBJ2-5, with TRBD2 identical over 7 bases. The J segment lost 4 bases and the V segment lost 5 bases, leaving 7 bases of the junction unmatched. The CDR3 consists of 14 residues. The germline V gene has CDR1 SNHLY and CDR2 FYNNEI. DNA for the CDR3: TGTGCCAGCAGTAGGCGACCGGGAGGAGAGACCCAGTACTTC. Amino acids: CASSRRPGGETQYF.

The V and J genes are TRBV20-1 and TRBJ2-3, with 8 bases matching TRBD2. After removal of 3 bases from V and 2 bases from J, the junction contained 7 bases not matched to a gene. The CDR3 is 15 amino acids. The germline V gene encodes CDR1 DFQATT and CDR2 SNEGSKA (reference sequence). The CDR3 region is CSASIPAGDTDTQYF. In DNA, the CDR3 is TGCAGTGCTAGTATCCCAGCGGGGGACACAGATACGCAGTATTTT.

The chain recombines TRBV7-9 with TRBJ2-1, with 8 bases identical to TRBD2. Germline V CDR1 and CDR2: SEHNR, FQNEAQ (reference sequence). This CDR3 spans 14 amino acids. V shed 6 bases and J 15 bases; nucleotides not matched to a gene: 16. In DNA form, the CDR3 reads TGTGCCAGCAGTCAAGCGGGAGTCGGGAGGCTGGGGTTCTTC. It codes for CASSQAGVGRLGFF.

The CDR3 protein is CSVAGGLTDTQYF. The CDR3 DNA reads as TGCAGCGTTGCCGGGGGACTCACAGATACGCAGTATTTT. This chain links TRBV29-1 with TRBJ2-3; weak D call: TRBD2 (6 bases). Germline V gene sequence: CDR1 SQVTM, CDR2 ANQGSEA. Trimming removed 4 bases from V and 2 bases from J, with 10 bases in between. This CDR3 comprises 13 residues.

The V and J genes are TRBV10-3 and TRBJ2-7, with TRBD2 as a possible D gene (5 bases). Between the trimmed V and J ends, which lost 4 bases and 0 bases, there was a span of 13 bases. This CDR3 is 15 amino acids long. Germline V gives CDR1 ENHRY, CDR2 SYGVKD. The CDR3 DNA is TGTGCCATCAGTGGGAGAGCGGTAAGCTCCTACGAGCAGTACTTC. Translated, it gives CAISGRAVSSYEQYF.

In its sample, this clonotype was seen a few times. This chain connects TRBV20-1 to TRBJ2-1, with 7 bases fitting TRBD1. The CDR3 runs to 14 residues. Losses at the gene ends were 1 base for V and 7 bases for J; bases not matched to a gene: 7. Germline CDR1 is DFQATT and CDR2 is SNEGSKA (reference sequence). The CDR3, as DNA: TGCAGTGCTAGAGGACAGGGCCCGGGGAATGAGCAGTTCTTC. Translation gives CSARGQGPGNEQFF.

The V and J genes are TRBV19 and TRBJ2-7; perhaps TRBD1 as D (6 bases). This CDR3 is 14 amino acids long. V gave up 4 bases and J gave up 5 bases, with 15 bases separating them. The germline V gene encodes CDR1 LNHDA and CDR2 SQIVND (reference sequence). This CDR3 is CASSRGQTAHEQYF. CDR3 bases: TGTGCCAGTAGTAGAGGACAGACAGCCCACGAGCAGTACTTC.

The V call is TRBV20-1, the J call TRBJ2-7, with TRBD1 as a possible D gene (5 bases). The CDR3 is 15 amino acids. The ends were cut back, 0 bases at V and 7 bases at J, with 19 bases in the middle. Germline CDR1 is DFQATT and CDR2 is SNEGSKA (reference sequence). The CDR3 bases are TGCAGTGCTAGAGATACCCCAGGGCTTCCTCGGGAGCAGTACTTC. It specifies CSARDTPGLPREQYF.

The chain couples TRBV9 to TRBJ2-2; 8 nucleotides match TRBD1. Germline CDR1 and CDR2: SGDLS and YYNGEE. Trimming cost V 2 bases and J 4 bases; bases outside gene matches: 4. This CDR3 is built from 15 residues. The CDR3, as DNA: TGTGCCAGCAGCGTGGGACAGGCCGTCACCGGGGAGCTGTTTTTT. Residues: CASSVGQAVTGELFF.

This clonotype came up a few times. This chain joins TRBV19 and TRBJ2-5, with 7 positions matching TRBD1. The CDR3 is 13 amino acids. V shed 5 bases, J shed 3 bases, and the junction held 3 bases outside the gene matches. Looked up from germline, CDR1 is LNHDA and CDR2 is SQIVND (reference sequence). The CDR3 DNA follows: TGTGCCAGTAGTGACAGGGTTGAAGAGACCCAGTACTTC. It is translated as CASSDRVEETQYF.

This clonotype was counted only a few times. The chain links TRBV5-1 to TRBJ2-7; D is possibly TRBD1 (6 bases). Germline V gene data show CDR1 as SGHRS and CDR2 as YFSETQ. V lost 4 bases to trimming and J lost 3 bases, with 14 bases between them. The CDR3 runs 14 residues. The chain's CDR3 is CASSHGIGGYEQYF. DNA for the CDR3: TGCGCCAGCAGCCACGGCATAGGGGGCTACGAGCAGTACTTC.

This clonotype has a handful of counts. The chain uses TRBV7-2 and TRBJ2-3; D unclear. The CDR3 is 13 residues long. V lost 10 bases and J 6 bases, leaving 17 bases between the germline ends. Germline CDR1 and CDR2: SGHTA and FQGNSA. CDR3 protein: CAKRITGGDTQYF. The DNA for the CDR3 is TGTGCCAAGAGGATTACGGGTGGGGATACGCAGTATTTT.

The chain links TRBV30 to TRBJ2-2; 8 bases match TRBD2. Trimming took 2 bases from V and 4 from J; bases not matched to a gene: 3. Germline assignment: CDR1 GTSNPN and CDR2 SVGIG (reference sequence). This CDR3 is built from 14 residues. The CDR3 DNA reads TGTGCCTGGAGTACACTAGCGGTCACCGGGGAGCTGTTTTTT. As protein: CAWSTLAVTGELFF.

This clonotype was observed a few times. The CDR3 region has the DNA TGTGCCAGCAGCTTAGCAGGGGGCGATAGCTACACCTTC. Translated, it gives CASSLAGGDSYTF. The chain uses TRBV7-2 and TRBJ1-2, with TRBD1 matching 7 bases. The CDR3 has 13 residues. The germline CDR1 and CDR2 sequences are SGHTA and FQGNSA. J gave up 9 bases and V 0 bases, and 4 bases lay outside the gene matches.